By share of the sample, the clone carrying this T cell receptor beta chain is medium-sized. Its antigen remains unknown. Multiplex PCR with BIOMED2 TRB-A/B primer pools amplified TRB rearrangements. One entry per CDR3 protein results from TCRdb running MiXCR on the multiplex PCR reads. The sample carries 4,000 to 6,000 distinct CDR3 sequences, 25% to 30% recorded once. Looked up from germline, CDR1 is GTSNPN and CDR2 is SVGIG (reference sequence). Trimming cost V 2 bases and J 8 bases, with 12 bases left between them. CDR3 size: 12 residues. Blood genomic DNA input for TRB amplification was roughly 220-500 ng. This specimen comes from a study of T and B cells in COVID-19 patients. Study-level findings and limits: Clonality of TRB repertoires was high in active COVID-19; recovery brought above-healthy diversity and richness.

Sequencing input: blood. This sequence joins TRBV30 and TRBJ1-2, with D hard to call. The receptor was isolated from a human donor with active COVID-19. CDR3 sequence: CAWSHVLWGYTF. In DNA, the CDR3 is TGTGCCTGGAGTCACGTATTATGGGGCTACACCTTC.